Shown below are 4 T cell receptor beta chains from a single sample sequenced in a study of blood T cell repertoires in COVID-19. Using immunoSEQ multiplex PCR, the repertoire was profiled, and TCRdb retains in-frame clones only, with some absent. The table lists around 60,000 clones, 75% to 95% of them singletons. The specimen was peripheral blood. The receptors shown here come from a woman older than 75 with active COVID-19.

The V call is TRBV7-9, the J call TRBJ2-7, with 7 bases matching TRBD2. The germline CDR1 and CDR2 sequences are SEHNR and FQNEAQ (reference sequence). J gave up 0 bases and V 4 bases, and 12 bases lay outside the gene matches. The CDR3 consists of 17 residues. The CDR3 DNA is TGTGCCAGCAGCTCAAAACCGGGAGCGGGGTTCTCCTACGAGCAGTACGTC. Translated: CASSSKPGAGFSYEQYV.

The rearrangement joins TRBV19 to TRBJ2-3; 9 bases line up with TRBD1. The germline CDR1 and CDR2 sequences are LNHDA and SQIVND (reference sequence). The V and J ends lost 3 bases and 0 bases, in that order; junction bases with no gene match: 1. The CDR3 has 15 amino acids. The CDR3 bases are TGTGCCAGTAGTATGGACAGGGGAAGCACAGATACGCAGTATTTT. Its translation is CASSMDRGSTDTQYF.

The CDR3 nucleotides read TGTGCCAGCAGTTTAACTAGCGCCTCCTACGAGCAGTACGTC. This encodes CASSLTSASYEQYV. This chain links TRBV27 with TRBJ2-7, with 7 bases matching TRBD2. This CDR3 contains 14 residues. J lost 0 bases, V lost 2 bases, and 1 base had no gene match. CDR1 MNHEY and CDR2 SMNVEV come from the germline V gene (reference sequence).

This chain joins TRBV30 and TRBJ2-1; 8 bases are a match to TRBD2. The CDR3 is 15 amino acids. The V segment lost 6 bases and the J segment 1 base; nucleotides outside the gene matches: 8. CDR1 and CDR2 (germline): GTSNPN, SVGIG (reference sequence). The DNA for the CDR3 is TGTGCCTGTAAAAGCGGGAGTAAGTCCTACAATGAGCAGTTCTTC. Translation gives CACKSGSKSYNEQFF.